Detailed here is one T cell receptor (beta chain). Its target is not known. This sample is drawn from a study of cytomegalovirus exposure and HLA in healthy donors. Whole-study context: The same platform used for the 500 to 850 first-cohort repertoires was also used for the 120 or so validation repertoires, as a later analysis reported. General study points: Some public TCRs appeared in many individuals, while most sequences were rare. Reports showed the classifier diagnosing cytomegalovirus status with high specificity and sensitivity.

TCRdb's copy holds only in-frame clones and misses some; the assay was immunoSEQ multiplex PCR. The table has a few hundred thousand clones, around 87% seen once; the top ten hold roughly 0.4%. The V end was cut by 4 bases, the J end by 8 bases, with 8 bases between. The germline V gene encodes CDR1 MDHEN and CDR2 SYDVKM. This CDR3 comprises 11 residues. The chain employs TRBV28 and TRBJ1-2, with a tentative D call TRBD1 (6 bases). Sequencing was done on a sample of PBMCs. This TCR was recovered from a young woman in good health and CMV-seronegative. The CDR3 protein is CASSSGVGYTF. The CDR3 DNA reads TGTGCCAGCAGTTCAGGGGTAGGCTACACCTTC.